These T cell receptor beta chains were read from a single sample in a study of T cell repertoires in cytomegalovirus infection. What these receptors recognize is not known. TCRdb recomputed calls from the reads with MiXCR, one row per CDR3 protein. The sample carries 650,000 to 900,000 distinct CDR3 sequences, about 31% recorded once. This sample comprised cultured CD8+ T cells from PBMCs, obtained from culture after CMV antigen stimulation. These receptors all come from a human donor in good health (CMV status not recorded). Some clones in this sample may be carry-over from other donors' samples. Each CDR3 is given without its conserved first and last residue.

>TRBJ2-3|TRBV7-9
ASSLAPGTSLSTDTQY
>TRBJ1-5|TRBV28
ASSFLEESFNQPQH
>TRBJ2-5|TRBV12-3/TRBV12-4
ASSLDGTSGEETQY
>TRBJ2-7|TRBV12-3/TRBV12-4
ASTTGGYEQY
>TRBJ1-1|TRBV7-8
ASSPRMNTEAF
>TRBJ2-5|TRBV6-1
ASSELSDQETQY
>TRBJ2-1|TRBV7-9
ASSGGTSGGTSSYNEQF
>TRBJ1-2|TRBV7-9
ASSPSPRGIYGYT
>TRBJ2-7|TRBV7-8
ASSPYTAYEQY
>TRBJ1-1|TRBV7-8
ASSPGGARNTEAF
>TRBJ2-3|TRBV27
ASSSRADTQY
>TRBJ2-1|TRBV7-9
TSSWSPTGVGEQF
>TRBJ2-7|TRBV27
VSSLGGGSYEQY
>TRBJ2-2|TRBV19
ASQSAVRELF
>TRBJ1-1|TRBV6-2/TRBV6-3
ASSYAGTVLGAF
>TRBJ1-5|TRBV7-8
ASSPDRSNQPQH
>TRBJ2-7|TRBV12-3/TRBV12-4
ASGPDLTETYYEQY
>TRBJ1-1|TRBV7-6
ASSLVLGGTTEAF
>TRBJ1-1|TRBV6-5
ASSSWDREGTEAF
>TRBJ2-4|TRBV7-6
ASSLDGGANKNIQY
>TRBJ1-2|TRBV6-5
ASSYADSGYYGYT
>TRBJ2-1|TRBV19
ASDKWTGGYNEQF
>TRBJ1-2|TRBV7-2
ASTPGYRAGDYGYT
>TRBJ1-2|TRBV12-3/TRBV12-4
ASSPGKEFLGYT
>TRBJ1-5|TRBV7-8
ASSLNAPESNQPQH
>TRBJ2-1|TRBV12-3/TRBV12-4
ASSLADGPHSYNEQF
>TRBJ1-3|TRBV2
ASKSASGNTIY
>TRBJ2-7|TRBV6-6
ASSSSSGYEQY
>TRBJ2-7|TRBV6-1
ASSEFGTFREQY
>TRBJ2-1|TRBV11-3
ASSAGLAGYNEQF
>TRBJ1-2|TRBV3-1
ASSQEGANGGYGYT
>TRBJ1-1|TRBV7-9
ASSLVGGQGRTEAF
>TRBJ2-2|TRBV7-2
ASNNLGGINTGELF
>TRBJ1-5|TRBV3-1
VSSLTNLGGGDQPQH
>TRBJ1-2|TRBV7-9
AGGTGGAYYGYT
>TRBJ2-3|TRBV28
ASSVTHFADTQY
>TRBJ2-3|TRBV7-7
ASSPGLAGPAPFYTSTDTQY
>TRBJ2-7|TRBV27
ASSLSASGPEQY
>TRBJ1-4|TRBV7-8
ASSFYETATNEKLF
>TRBJ2-1|TRBV7-6
ASSLALEAEQF
>TRBJ1-6|TRBV6-5
ASSSPGQGASSYNSPLH
>TRBJ1-6|TRBV28
ASRLVRLSYNSPLH
>TRBJ2-1|TRBV7-2
ASPTGGNEQF